These T cell receptor beta chains were read from a single sample in a study of cytomegalovirus exposure and HLA in healthy donors. Sequencing was performed with immunoSEQ multiplex PCR; in TCRdb, only in-frame clones are kept and a portion is missing. Of roughly 98,000 clones in the sample, 70% to 80% were seen once. Sequences were obtained from PBMCs. These receptors were collected from a female donor in good health and CMV-seronegative. The CDR3 runs from the conserved cysteine through the conserved F or W. A D gene is named only where the DNA matches it firmly.

TRBD2	TRBJ2-5	TRBV7-2	TGTGCCAGCAGCTTTCTAGCGGATCAAGAGACCCAGTACTTC	CASSFLADQETQYF
TRBD2	TRBJ2-5	TRBV7-2	TGTGCCAGCAGCCTGACTAGCGGGAGTACGGAGACCCAGTACTTC	CASSLTSGSTETQYF
TRBD1	TRBJ2-7	TRBV4-2	TGTGCCAGCAGCCCGCTGGCCGGGACAGCGAACTCCTACGAGCAGTACTTC	CASSPLAGTANSYEQYF
-	TRBJ1-1	TRBV6-5	TGTGCCAGCAGCCCGACCGGGGGGACTGAAGCTTTCTTT	CASSPTGGTEAFF
TRBD1	TRBJ2-2	TRBV7-9	TGTGCCTCCCAAGGAGACGACAGGGGCACCGGGGAGCTGTTTTTT	CASQGDDRGTGELFF
TRBD2	TRBJ2-1	TRBV25-1	TGTGCCAGCAGTTCCGTGATGGGACTAGCGGCCAATGAGCAGTTCTTC	CASSSVMGLAANEQFF
TRBD2	TRBJ2-2	TRBV7-2	TGTGCCAGCAGCGCGACTAGCGGGAGTCCCACCGGGGAGCTGTTTTTT	CASSATSGSPTGELFF
TRBD2	TRBJ2-5	TRBV9	TGTGCCAGCAGCGTAGCGGGGGGGGAGGGGGAGACCCAGTACTTC	CASSVAGGEGETQYF
-	TRBJ1-2	TRBV6-1	TGTGCCAGCAGTCTTGGCGGGGACTATGGCTACACCTTC	CASSLGGDYGYTF
-	TRBJ1-2	TRBV6-4	TGTGCCAGCAGACCGTCGGGTGCCGGGAACTATGGCTACACCTTC	CASRPSGAGNYGYTF
-	TRBJ2-3	TRBV12-5	TGTGCTAGTGGTAGTACTACAGATACGCAGTATTTT	CASGSTTDTQYF
-	TRBJ1-1	TRBV19	TGTGCCAGTAGTCCCCCCCCGGGAGGGGATAACACTGAAGCTTTCTTT	CASSPPPGGDNTEAFF
-	TRBJ1-1	TRBV6-1	TGTGCCAGCCCACCCGGCGGGAACACTGAAGCTTTCTTT	CASPPGGNTEAFF